This entry concerns a single TCR beta chain. The data belong to a study of blood T cell repertoires in COVID-19. Study-level information: The study drew acute and convalescent COVID-19 samples from the United States, Italy and Spain. Sources were T cells, B-cell-depleted T cells, or PBMCs; the material itself was cDNA or gDNA.

Original processing methods: Nucleated cell counts were estimated from reference gene primer amplification. Some clones are missing from TCRdb's copy, which holds only in-frame ones; the method was immunoSEQ multiplex PCR. From that table come the V and J calls and clone size; the DNA was used to work out D and trimming. In the table there are almost 55,000 clones, about 87% of which are singletons. The CDR3 is 15 amino acids. Germline loops: CDR1 SGHTA, CDR2 FQGNSA. Trimming cost V 5 bases and J 0 bases, with 13 bases left between them. The source is a human donor in a cohort sampled during active COVID-19. The chain recombines TRBV7-2 with TRBJ1-2; TRBD1 might be the D (5 bases). Sequenced sample: peripheral blood. The CDR3 bases are TGTGCCAGCAGCGCTAGGGGAGGCACTAACTATGGCTACACCTTC. Translation gives CASSARGGTNYGYTF.